These 20 T cell receptor beta chains share one sample of origin, sequenced in a study of regulatory and conventional T cells in RAG deficiency (dated by TCRdb to about 2017). The library was generated by the immunoSEQ multiplex PCR assay. The table comes from immuneACCESS by way of TCRdb, which keeps in-frame sequences with V and J called. Part of the clones is missing from these tables; in studies checked, under half for an unresolved V gene and the rest for unknown reasons. The sample contains more than 30,000 clones, 80% to 90% of them found a single time. Of the sample, about 4.9% is held by the ten largest clones. This sample was shared with a second study, whose subject was regulatory T cells. The second publication reports: In the multiplex PCR, 52 forward TRBV primers and 13 reverse TRBJ primers were used, and assay-based and computational corrections were applied for amplification bias.

Sample: CD8+ T cells sorted from blood. These receptors all come from a human donor in good health.

V is TRBV5-5 and J is TRBJ2-5; D is uncertain. V was clipped by 4 bases and J by 5 bases, with 12 bases between them. The CDR3 spans 13 residues. Germline V CDR1 and CDR2: SGHKS, YYEKEE (reference sequence). The CDR3 protein is CASSPPGRETQYF. In nucleotides, the CDR3 is TGTGCCAGCAGCCCCCCTGGTCGGGAGACCCAGTACTTC.

This clone was seen only a few times. The rearrangement uses TRBV7-9 and TRBJ2-7; either TRBD1 or TRBD2 may supply D (5 bases each). CDR3 length: 14 residues. Germline values: CDR1 SEHNR, CDR2 FQNEAQ (reference sequence). Trimming cost V 4 bases and J 6 bases, with 16 bases left between them. The CDR3 protein is CASSSTGATAEQYF. Written as DNA, the CDR3 is TGTGCCAGCAGCTCAACCGGGGCAACAGCCGAGCAGTACTTC.

This clone was found a few times. DNA for the CDR3: TGTGCCAGCAGCTTCCCGGGGGGAGACTATGGCTACACCTTC. Translated: CASSFPGGDYGYTF. The V and J genes are TRBV7-9 and TRBJ1-2; D is possibly TRBD1 (5 bases). Germline CDR1 SEHNR, CDR2 FQNEAQ (reference sequence). This CDR3 spans 14 amino acids. V gave up 3 bases and J gave up 3 bases, with 11 bases separating them. The whole variable domain, filled in from reference TRBV7-9 and TRBJ1-2, reads DTGVSQNPRHKITKRGQNVTFRCDPISEHNRLYWYRQTLGQGPEFLTYFQNEAQLEKSRLLSDRFSAERPKGSFSTLEIQRTEQGDSAMYLCASSFPGGDYGYTFGSGTRLTVV.

The V gene is TRBV19, the J gene TRBJ2-1; either TRBD1 or TRBD2 may fit D (5 bases each). V lost 3 bases, J lost 7 bases, and 16 bases lay in between. This CDR3 spans 15 amino acids. The germline V gene has CDR1 LNHDA and CDR2 SQIVND (reference sequence). The CDR3 DNA reads TGTGCCAGTAGTATTGGGACCGGTCCGGGAAATGAGCAGTTCTTC. It yields the protein CASSIGTGPGNEQFF.

This clone appeared a few times. The V call is TRBV21-1, the J call TRBJ2-7; the tabulated D call, TRBD1, remains unverified against the DNA. TRBV21-1 is an annotated pseudogene. The CDR3 totals 15 residues. CDR3 sequence: CASSHRPTGSYEQYF. CDR3 DNA: TGTGCCAGCAGCCATCGCCCGACAGGGAGCTACGAGCAGTACTTC.

This chain joins TRBV7-6 and TRBJ1-5; D perhaps matches TRBD1 (6 bases). The CDR3 sequence is 16 residues long. Per germline, CDR1 SGHVS and CDR2 FNYEAQ. Trimming pared 5 bases from V and 15 bases from J, leaving 29 bases between. CDR3 region: CASSEGGGDSRGYLHF. CDR3 nucleotides: TGTGCCAGCAGCGAGGGGGGAGGGGACTCCCGAGGTTATTTGCATTTT.

The chain uses TRBV7-9 and TRBJ2-7; 10 bases map to TRBD2. V lost 1 base, J lost 5 bases, and 5 bases stayed unmatched. The CDR3 is made up of 15 amino acids. Germline-derived CDR1 and CDR2 are SEHNR and FQNEAQ (reference sequence). The chain's CDR3 is CASSLERGGFNEQYF. Here the CDR3 DNA reads TGTGCCAGCAGCTTAGAGCGGGGGGGATTTAACGAGCAGTACTTC. The full variable domain, rest sourced from reference TRBV7-9 and TRBJ2-7, is DTGVSQNPRHKITKRGQNVTFRCDPISEHNRLYWYRQTLGQGPEFLTYFQNEAQLEKSRLLSDRFSAERPKGSFSTLEIQRTEQGDSAMYLCASSLERGGFNEQYFGPGTRLTVT.

This clone appeared once. The chain employs TRBV15 and TRBJ1-5, with 8 bases aligning to TRBD1. The CDR3 totals 14 residues. The ends lost 4 bases at V and 4 bases at J; junction bases unmatched: 3. Germline V CDR1 and CDR2: LNHNV, YYDKDF (reference sequence). CDR3 nucleotide sequence: TGTGCCACCAGCACAGGACAGGGAAATCAGCCCCAGCATTTT. Its translation: CATSTGQGNQPQHF.

The chain uses TRBV4-1 and TRBJ2-3, with 8 bases matching TRBD2. The CDR3 loop spans 17 amino acids. V lost 2 bases, J lost 0 bases, and 7 bases stayed unmatched. Germline V CDR1 and CDR2: MGHRA, YSYEKL. CDR3 protein: CASSQFGASGSTDTQYF. CDR3 nucleotides: TGCGCCAGCAGCCAATTTGGGGCTAGCGGGAGCACAGATACGCAGTATTTT.

The chain carries TRBV21-1 and TRBJ2-1; whether TRBD2, the table's D call, matches the DNA was not checked. TRBV21-1 has pseudogene status. There are 16 residues in the CDR3. The chain's CDR3 is CASSSTSGSSYNEQFF. The CDR3 nucleotides read TGTGCCAGCAGCAGCACTAGCGGGAGTTCGTACAATGAGCAGTTCTTC.

The chain couples TRBV29-1 to TRBJ2-3; TRBD2 matches 12 bases. Trimming cost V 3 bases and J 0 bases; bases outside gene matches: 7. The CDR3 is made up of 17 amino acids. CDR1 and CDR2 (germline): SQVTM, ANQGSEA. The CDR3 coding sequence is TGCAGCGTTGAGGGACTAGCGGGCGTTACTAGCACAGATACGCAGTATTTT. Translated, it gives CSVEGLAGVTSTDTQYF.

The genes are TRBV9 and TRBJ1-4; 9 nucleotides match TRBD1. The CDR3 extends over 16 amino acids. Germline-derived CDR1 and CDR2 are SGDLS and YYNGEE. Unmatched junction bases numbered 15, after V lost 4 bases and J lost 11 bases. The DNA of the CDR3 is TGTGCCAGCAGCCCAAGGACAGGGGATGGTGCGGGTAAACTGTTTTTT. Translation: CASSPRTGDGAGKLFF.

The chain recombines TRBV6-5 with TRBJ2-7, with D hard to call. Trimming removed 4 bases from V and 2 bases from J, with 9 bases in between. The CDR3 is 13 amino acids. CDR1 is MNHEY and CDR2 is SVGAGI in the germline V gene. CDR3 DNA sequence: TGTGCCAGCAGTTCGGACGGCACCTACGAGCAGTACTTC. This translates into CASSSDGTYEQYF.

The chain links TRBV5-1 to TRBJ1-1, with 10 bases aligning to TRBD1. The CDR3 length is 14 residues. Germline lookup yields CDR1 SGHRS and CDR2 YFSETQ. V lost 3 bases, J lost 7 bases, and 6 bases stayed unmatched. The CDR3 bases are TGCGCCAGCAGCTCCGAGGACAGGGGGGATGAAGCTTTCTTT. This sequence encodes CASSSEDRGDEAFF.

The CDR3 here is CASSQGGTGFETQYF. CDR3 nucleotide sequence: TGTGCCAGCAGCCAAGGGGGGACAGGGTTCGAGACCCAGTACTTC. The rearrangement uses TRBV14 and TRBJ2-5; 9 bases are shared with TRBD1. The CDR3 is made up of 15 amino acids. Germline values: CDR1 SGHDN, CDR2 FVKESK. Trimming took 1 base from V and 5 from J; bases not matched to a gene: 5.

The V call is TRBV5-4, the J call TRBJ2-3, with TRBD1 as a possible D gene (5 bases). The CDR3 totals 15 residues. CDR1 and CDR2 (germline): SGHNT, YYREEE (reference sequence). V lost 0 bases to trimming and J lost 2 bases, with 10 bases between them. In nucleotides, the CDR3 is TGTGCCAGCAGCTTGGACAGGTTCGCCACAGATACGCAGTATTTT. This codes for CASSLDRFATDTQYF. The full variable domain, rest sourced from reference TRBV5-4 and TRBJ2-3, is ETGVTQSPTHLIKTRGQQVTLRCSSQSGHNTVSWYQQALGQGPQFIFQYYREEENGRGNFPPRFSGLQFPNYSSELNVNALELDDSALYLCASSLDRFATDTQYFGPGTRLTVL.

The V call is TRBV4-2, the J call TRBJ2-3, with TRBD2 as a possible D gene (5 bases). Trimming stripped 1 base from V and 8 bases from J, with 10 bases between. CDR1 LGHNA and CDR2 YNFKEQ come from the germline V gene. This CDR3 is 13 amino acids long. In DNA form, the CDR3 reads TGTGCCAGCAGCCAAGCCCGGGAAGCTACGCAGTATTTT. It codes for CASSQAREATQYF.

The CDR3 DNA sequence: TGTGCCAGCGAGGGGGCAGAGACCCAGTACTTC. It yields the protein CASEGAETQYF. The genes are TRBV11-2 and TRBJ2-5, with 7 bases that match TRBD1. Germline assignment: CDR1 SGHAT and CDR2 FQNNGV. CDR3 length equals 11 residues. V shed 8 bases and J 4 bases; nucleotides not matched to a gene: 1.

V and J are TRBV19 and TRBJ2-2; D gene uncertain. Germline V gene sequence: CDR1 LNHDA, CDR2 SQIVND (reference sequence). The CDR3 is 11 amino acids. The germline V and J ends were trimmed by 6 bases and 4 bases, with 3 bases remaining between them. DNA for the CDR3: TGTGCCAGTAGGCGCACCGGGGAGCTGTTTTTT. It is translated as CASRRTGELFF. The full variable domain, with the rest looked up from reference TRBV19 and TRBJ2-2, is DGGITQSPKYLFRKEGQNVTLSCEQNLNHDAMYWYRQDPGQGLRLIYYSQIVNDFQKGDIAEGYSVSREKKESFPLTVTSAQKNPTAFYLCASRRTGELFFGEGSRLTVL.

The chain combines TRBV4-1 with TRBJ1-4, with D perhaps TRBD1 (5 bases). The CDR3 consists of 19 residues. Between the trimmed V and J ends, which lost 0 bases and 0 bases, there was a span of 17 bases. Per the germline V gene, CDR1 is MGHRA and CDR2 is YSYEKL. DNA for the CDR3: TGCGCCAGCAGCCAAGACCTTAGGGCTGACAGTTCAACTAATGAAAAACTGTTTTTT. Translating it yields CASSQDLRADSSTNEKLFF.